This TCR beta chain was captured by sequencing in a study of monozygotic twins with inflammatory bowel disease. Germline V CDR1 and CDR2: SGHRS, YFSETQ. The CDR3 is 17 residues long. No T cells were sorted before total RNA was taken from whole blood. Overall study results and limits: Limited statistical power may explain no repertoire similarity difference between concordant and discordant twins.

About this clonotype: Its antigen is currently unknown.

The template switching step added UMIs that contained a 6-nucleotide sample barcode. Nested PCRs of around 16 and 10 cycles, two in total, were run on TCRalpha and TCRbeta cDNA. TCRdb reprocessed the 5' RACE reads and keeps a single row for each CDR3 protein, giving no DNA. Its table records over 350,000 distinct CDR3 sequences. This rearrangement joins TRBV5-1 to TRBJ2-1; TCRdb selects TRBD2, and the lack of DNA leaves this call unchecked. Sequences were obtained from blood. The sequence was obtained from a human donor with ulcerative colitis or Crohn's disease, or a healthy co-twin of an affected twin (not recorded which). The CDR3 region is CASSLIQTSGRGNEQFF.